The 14 T cell receptor beta chains below come from one sample, sequenced in a study of Tregs in tolerant kidney transplant recipients. TCRdb's copy holds only in-frame clones and misses some; the assay was immunoSEQ multiplex PCR. This sample contains under 55,000 clones. The sequenced sample was CD4+ T cells from blood, obtained before the transplant. These receptors all come from a human donor who received a combined kidney and bone marrow transplant.

With respect to this clone: The sequence runs out 3 residues before the end of the CDR3; the remainder is reconstructed from the germline J gene. The chain has TRBV6-2 or TRBV6-3 and TRBJ2-7; a possible D gene is TRBD1 (5 bases). Trimming removed 2 bases at V and 3 bases at J, with 11 bases between. The CDR3 is made up of 14 amino acids. Germline V lookup: CDR1 MNHEY, CDR2 SVGEGT. The CDR3 DNA, read in part, is TGTGCCAGCAGTTACGCTCAGGGTTTCTACGAG. This codes for CASSYAQGFYE. The entire CDR3 reads CASSYAQGFYEQYF.

As concerns this clone: From the germline J gene comes the end of the CDR3, since the read stops 3 residues before it. The genes are TRBV7-9 and TRBJ2-7; a weak D match, TRBD1 (6 bases). V dropped 5 bases and J dropped 1 base, with 12 bases sitting between them. The CDR3 has 14 amino acids. Germline V gene lookup returns CDR1 SEHNR and CDR2 FQNEAQ (reference sequence). The CDR3 is CASSAQQGSYEQYF. CDR3 DNA (partial): TGTGCCAGCAGCGCACAACAGGGTTCCTACGAG.

Comments on this clone: The read ends 3 residues early relative to the CDR3; the germline J gene fills the gap. V and J are TRBV6-1 and TRBJ1-4; 9 positions match TRBD1. V lost 1 base to trimming and J lost 6 bases; unmatched junction nucleotides: 6. Germline V gene sequence: CDR1 MNHNS, CDR2 SASEGT. This CDR3 region has 16 residues. The CDR3 bases that were read are TGTGCCAGCAGTGAAGGTTCGGGACAGGGTCATGAAAAA. This encodes CASSEGSGQGHEK. The entire CDR3 protein is CASSEGSGQGHEKLFF.

On this clone: Coverage ceases 3 residues before the CDR3 finishes, and the germline J gene fills in the end. The genes are TRBV30 and TRBJ1-4; 8 bases fit TRBD1. V shed 3 bases and J 0 bases; nucleotides not matched to a gene: 9. Germline-derived CDR1 and CDR2 are GTSNPN and SVGIG (reference sequence). This CDR3 has 17 residues. Partial CDR3 DNA: TGTGCCTGGAGCTCGGACAGGGATACTACAACTAATGAAAAA. This translates into CAWSSDRDTTTNEK. From start to end, the CDR3 is CAWSSDRDTTTNEKLFF. Full variable domain (remainder filled in from reference TRBV30 and TRBJ1-4): SQTIHQWPATLVQPVGSPLSLECTVEGTSNPNLYWYRQAAGRGLQLLFYSVGIGQISSEVPQNLSASRPQDRQFILSSKKLLLSDSGFYLCAWSSDRDTTTNEKLFFGSGTQLSVL.

With regard to this clone: The read finishes 3 residues shy of the CDR3 end, and the germline J gene is used to complete it. The chain links TRBV20-1 to TRBJ2-2, with a tentative D call TRBD1 (5 bases). Germline V gene data show CDR1 as DFQATT and CDR2 as SNEGSKA (reference sequence). The length of the CDR3 is 14 residues. Trimming pared 5 bases from V and 2 bases from J, leaving 12 bases between. The CDR3 is CSAPDRTNTGELFF. Incomplete CDR3 DNA: TGCAGTGCTCCTGACAGAACCAACACCGGGGAG.

Notes on this clone: The CDR3 extends 3 residues past the end of the read, so its final part is completed from the germline J gene. The V and J genes are TRBV5-1 and TRBJ2-7, with D possibly being TRBD1 (6 bases). Germline values: CDR1 SGHRS, CDR2 YFSETQ. Trimming pared 4 bases from V and 3 bases from J, leaving 17 bases between. The CDR3 length is 15 residues. CDR3 DNA (partial): TGCGCCAGCAGCCCCCGAGGACAGTCCCTCTACGAG. It translates to CASSPRGQSLYE. The entire CDR3 protein reads CASSPRGQSLYEQYF.

Regarding this clone: The read falls 3 residues short of the CDR3 end, and the missing part is taken from the germline J gene. The chain has TRBV7-2 and TRBJ2-3, with 8 nucleotides matching TRBD2. This CDR3 is built from 15 residues. The germline CDR1 and CDR2 sequences are SGHTA and FQGNSA. Trimming cost V 1 base and J 5 bases; bases outside gene matches: 5. CDR3 bases read: TGTGCCAGCAGCTTAGGGATGACTAGCGTAGATACG. This gives the protein CASSLGMTSVDT. The CDR3 reads in full as CASSLGMTSVDTQYF.

In the case of this clone: The CDR3 is cut off 3 residues early in the read; its end comes from the germline J gene. This chain joins TRBV7-9 and TRBJ1-4; no reliable D call. The CDR3 length is 15 residues. From germline, CDR1 is SEHNR and CDR2 FQNEAQ (reference sequence). V lost 1 base to trimming and J lost 3 bases, with 9 bases between them. CDR3 sequence: CASSLGLGANEKLFF. CDR3 bases read: TGTGCCAGCAGCTTAGGTCTGGGCGCTAATGAAAAA.

With regard to this clone: The read falls 3 residues short of the CDR3 end, and the missing part is taken from the germline J gene. V and J are TRBV30 and TRBJ1-2; D not certain. Germline-derived CDR1 and CDR2 are GTSNPN and SVGIG (reference sequence). There are 13 residues in the CDR3. V was cut by 2 bases and J by 4 bases, with 11 bases left in between. CDR3 region: CAWSRAGSYGYTF. The sequenced CDR3 bases are TGTGCCTGGAGTAGGGCCGGATCCTATGGC. Using reference TRBV30 and TRBJ1-2 for the parts outside the CDR3, the full variable domain is SQTIHQWPATLVQPVGSPLSLECTVEGTSNPNLYWYRQAAGRGLQLLFYSVGIGQISSEVPQNLSASRPQDRQFILSSKKLLLSDSGFYLCAWSRAGSYGYTFGSGTRLTVV.

On this clone itself: The read finishes 3 residues shy of the CDR3 end, and the germline J gene is used to complete it. This rearrangement joins TRBV19 to TRBJ2-2, with 7 bases lining up with TRBD1. J gave up 0 bases and V 5 bases, and 3 bases lay outside the gene matches. Germline-derived CDR1 and CDR2 are LNHDA and SQIVND (reference sequence). The CDR3 sequence is 15 residues long. The CDR3 bases that were read are TGTGCCAGTAGTCGACAGGGCGCGAACACCGGGGAG. It yields the protein CASSRQGANTGE. In full, the CDR3 is CASSRQGANTGELFF.

Note on this clone: The DNA ends 3 residues before the CDR3 does, and the rest of the CDR3 is filled in from the germline J gene. The V gene is TRBV19, the J gene TRBJ1-1; weak D call: TRBD1 (5 bases). Germline V gives CDR1 LNHDA, CDR2 SQIVND (reference sequence). V lost 0 bases, J lost 3 bases, and 11 bases lay in between. CDR3 length equals 15 residues. The CDR3 DNA, read in part, is TGTGCCAGTAGTATAGACAGGGCCCTAGACACTGAA. Its translation: CASSIDRALDTE. The full CDR3 sequence reads CASSIDRALDTEAFF.

Notes on this clone: Read coverage stops 3 residues before the CDR3 terminus; the germline J gene supplies the remainder. The chain carries TRBV30 and TRBJ1-5; D perhaps matches TRBD1 (6 bases). The length of the CDR3 is 17 residues. Germline CDR1 GTSNPN, CDR2 SVGIG (reference sequence). With 0 bases removed from V and 5 bases from J, the gap between germline ends came to 20 bases. CDR3 DNA, as far as it was read: TGTGCCTGGAGTGTCTACCTGGGGGGGGGCCGGGATCAGCCC. Translation gives CAWSVYLGGGRDQP. The whole CDR3 region reads CAWSVYLGGGRDQPQHF.

On this clone: The observed sequence ends 3 residues before the CDR3 terminus, with the missing tail filled in from the germline J gene. The chain is built from TRBV7-9 and TRBJ2-5, with 8 bases aligning to TRBD1. Looked up from germline, CDR1 is SEHNR and CDR2 is FQNEAQ (reference sequence). This CDR3 spans 13 amino acids. V gave up 5 bases and J gave up 5 bases; unmatched junction bases: 4. The CDR3 DNA, read in part, is TGTGCCAGCAGCGCGACAGGGGTTGAGACC. The encoded protein is CASSATGVET. The whole CDR3 is CASSATGVETQYF.

Details on this clone: The sequence runs out 3 residues before the end of the CDR3; the remainder is reconstructed from the germline J gene. The genes are TRBV18 and TRBJ2-5, with 8 bases lining up with TRBD2. Trimming removed 0 bases from V and 5 bases from J; junction bases left unmatched: 5. The CDR3 covers 15 residues. Per the germline V gene, CDR1 is KGHSH and CDR2 is LQKENI. CDR3 bases read: TGTGCCAGCTCACCACCGAGCGGGAGCCGGGAGACC. Translated: CASSPPSGSRET. From start to end, the CDR3 is CASSPPSGSRETQYF.